This T cell receptor beta chain was captured in a study of Ad26.COV2.S vaccination and SARS-CoV-2 variants. Trimming took off 5 bases at V and 3 bases at J, with 10 bases between the two ends. This CDR3 comprises 13 residues. CDR1 is SGHTA, CDR2 FQGNSA, per germline. Treatment: roughly 18 received Ad26.COV2.S at low or high dose, single or two shots; 5 received placebo; per-sample allocation not given. At day 63 after the first vaccine or placebo injection, samples were drawn. Clones were read by immunoSEQ multiplex PCR, and TCRdb kept only the in-frame ones, dropping some. The repertoire consists of about 680,000 clones, with about 90% occurring once and the leading ten covering 1.5%.

Sequenced here: peripheral blood, sampled in a trial of Ad26.COV2.S vaccine versus placebo. This chain connects TRBV7-2 to TRBJ1-1, with a tentative D call TRBD1 (6 bases). The clonotype comes from a person between 18 and 65 years old who received the Ad26.COV2.S COVID-19 vaccine or a placebo. CDR3 residues: CASSGRGHTEAFF. The DNA for the CDR3 is TGTGCCAGCAGCGGTCGGGGGCACACTGAAGCTTTCTTT.